This TCR beta chain was profiled in a study of blood T cell repertoires in COVID-19. Study information: The United States, Italy and Spain provided the acute and convalescent COVID-19 samples. T cells, B-cell-depleted T cells, or PBMCs supplied cDNA or gDNA.

Source study methods: Reference gene primer amplification gave estimated nucleated cell counts. This table comes from immunoSEQ multiplex PCR, and its TCRdb copy is limited to in-frame clones, with some not included. V, J and clone size were drawn from that table, and D and trimming were deduced from the DNA. Among 230,000 or so clones listed, 89% were seen once. CDR3 length equals 13 residues. With 0 bases removed from V and 4 bases from J, the gap between germline ends came to 7 bases. The germline CDR1 and CDR2 sequences are SGHNT and YYREEE (reference sequence). The sequence came from a woman in her 40s who had recovered from COVID-19. The genes are TRBV5-4 and TRBJ1-2; D is possibly TRBD1 (6 bases). Sample: peripheral blood. CDR3 bases: TGTGCCAGCAGCTTGGGAGGGGGCTATGGCTACACCTTC. As protein: CASSLGGGYGYTF. The complete variable domain, with remaining parts taken from reference TRBV5-4 and TRBJ1-2, reads ETGVTQSPTHLIKTRGQQVTLRCSSQSGHNTVSWYQQALGQGPQFIFQYYREEENGRGNFPPRFSGLQFPNYSSELNVNALELDDSALYLCASSLGGGYGYTFGSGTRLTVV.